This TCR beta chain was identified during a study of Ad26.COV2.S vaccination and SARS-CoV-2 variants. Study details: By the intramuscular route, Ad26.COV2.S was given once, or twice 56 days apart.

J lost 4 bases, V lost 4 bases, and 6 bases had no gene match. Germline values: CDR1 LNHDA, CDR2 SQIVND (reference sequence). The CDR3 totals 17 residues. Treatment noted: 15 to 20 received Ad26.COV2.S at low or high dose, single or two shots; 5 received placebo; per-sample allocation not given. Each sample was drawn 63 days after the first injection (of vaccine or placebo). The study used a vaccine consisting of an Ad26 vector that expressed Wuhan-strain SARS-CoV-2 spike. For this clone: Antigen: not known.

Whole-study results and caveats: Placebo and vaccine recipients had non-spike TCR breadth that was similar.

Using immunoSEQ multiplex PCR, the repertoire was profiled, and TCRdb retains in-frame clones only, with some absent. Of nearly 400,000 clones in the sample, approximately 91% were seen once. The chain recombines TRBV19 with TRBJ2-2; 13 bases map to TRBD2. The TCR sequence derives from a person aged 18-65 years who received the Ad26.COV2.S COVID-19 vaccine or a placebo. The material sequenced was peripheral blood, taken in a trial of Ad26.COV2.S vaccine versus placebo. CDR3 in DNA: TGTGCCAGTAGTAAGGGTACTAGCGGGAGGGCCACCGGGGAGCTGTTTTTT. Translation gives CASSKGTSGRATGELFF.